Shown below are 2 T cell receptor beta chains from a single sample sequenced in a study of cytomegalovirus exposure and HLA in healthy donors. Vbeta (60) and Jbeta (13) primers were used in the PCR. Method: immunoSEQ multiplex PCR; TCRdb's copy keeps in-frame clones and lacks some. The sample has 40,000 to 55,000 clones; 70% to 80% are singletons. The specimen was PBMCs. The receptors come from a man aged 25-40 years in good health and CMV-seronegative.

The chain employs TRBV5-1 and TRBJ1-5; TRBD1 might be the D (6 bases). The CDR3 sequence is 15 residues long. Germline CDR1 reads SGHRS; CDR2 reads YFSETQ. Between the trimmed V and J ends, which lost 4 bases and 5 bases, there was a span of 16 bases. The CDR3 DNA follows: TGCGCCAGCAGCAGTGGACAGTTAACCCATCAGCCCCAGCATTTT. Its protein product is CASSSGQLTHQPQHF.

This clone was seen a single time. V usage is TRBV2 and J usage is TRBJ2-7; D is possibly TRBD1 (5 bases). The germline CDR1 and CDR2 sequences are SNHLY and FYNNEI. V was trimmed by 6 bases and J by 4 bases, leaving 19 bases between them. The CDR3 loop spans 15 amino acids. CDR3 amino acids: CASRTGPPRPYEQYF. The CDR3 DNA is TGTGCCAGCAGAACAGGTCCCCCACGACCATACGAGCAGTACTTC.